This TCR beta chain stems from a study of blood T cell repertoires in COVID-19. Study details: Samples representing acute and convalescent COVID-19 were sourced from the United States, Italy and Spain.

Participant age was about 18 to 89 years, and participants resided in approximately 24 US areas. Original data processing: Reference gene primer amplification yielded estimated nucleated cell counts. TCRdb keeps only in-frame clones here, not all; method: immunoSEQ multiplex PCR. V and J calls and clone size are those listed in that table; D and trimming were worked out from the DNA. The sample includes 250,000 or so clones, around nine tenths of them seen just once. Regarding this clone: A single base separates this from a much larger clone, so it may be a read error.

The length of the CDR3 is 16 residues. The V gene end was trimmed by 2 bases and the J gene end by 1 base; junction bases not matched to a gene: 4. Germline lookup yields CDR1 KGHDR and CDR2 SFDVKD. This clonotype was sampled from a young man who had recovered from COVID-19. V gene TRBV24-1 combines with J gene TRBJ2-1, with TRBD1 identical over 7 bases. Sample: PBMCs or T cells enriched from blood (not recorded which). CDR3 amino acids: CATSDSGTESYNEQFF. CDR3 bases: TGTGCCACCAGTGATTCCGGGACAGAGTCCTACAATGAGCAGTTCTTC.